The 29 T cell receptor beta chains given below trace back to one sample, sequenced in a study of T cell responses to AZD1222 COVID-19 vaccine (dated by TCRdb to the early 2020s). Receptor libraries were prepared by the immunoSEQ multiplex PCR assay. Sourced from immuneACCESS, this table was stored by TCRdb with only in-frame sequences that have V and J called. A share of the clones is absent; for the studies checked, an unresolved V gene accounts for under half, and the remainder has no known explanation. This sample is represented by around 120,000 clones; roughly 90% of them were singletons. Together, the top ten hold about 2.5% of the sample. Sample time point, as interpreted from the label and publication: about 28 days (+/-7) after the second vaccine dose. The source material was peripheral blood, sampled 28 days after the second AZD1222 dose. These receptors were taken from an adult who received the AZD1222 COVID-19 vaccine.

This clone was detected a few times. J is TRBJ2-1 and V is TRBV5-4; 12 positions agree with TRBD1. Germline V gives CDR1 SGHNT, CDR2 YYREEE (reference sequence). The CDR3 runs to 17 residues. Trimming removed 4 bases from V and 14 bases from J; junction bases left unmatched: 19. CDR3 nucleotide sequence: TGTGCCAGCAGCGCTGGGACGGTTTTCCGGGACAGGGGGCGGAAGTTCTTC. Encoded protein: CASSAGTVFRDRGRKFF.

The CDR3: CASSLQGVSYNEQFF. The CDR3 nucleotides are TGTGCCAGCAGTCTACAGGGGGTCTCCTACAATGAGCAGTTCTTC. The rearrangement joins TRBV3-1 (or the pseudogene TRBV3-2) to TRBJ2-1; TRBD1 aligns across 8 bases. The junction had 4 bases not matched to a gene; V was cut back by 6 bases and J by 0 bases. Germline assignment: CDR1 LGHDT and CDR2 YNNKEL (reference sequence). The length of the CDR3 is 15 residues.

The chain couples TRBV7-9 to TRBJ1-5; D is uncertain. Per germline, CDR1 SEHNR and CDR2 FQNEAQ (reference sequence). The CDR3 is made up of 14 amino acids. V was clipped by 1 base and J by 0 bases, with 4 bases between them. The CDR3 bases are TGTGCCAGCAGCTTAGATGGTAGCAATCAGCCCCAGCATTTT. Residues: CASSLDGSNQPQHF.

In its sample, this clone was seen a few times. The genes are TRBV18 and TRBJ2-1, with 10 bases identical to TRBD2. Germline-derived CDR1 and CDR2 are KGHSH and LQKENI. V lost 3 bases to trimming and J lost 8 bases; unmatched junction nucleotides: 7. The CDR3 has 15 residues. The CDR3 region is CASSPSGGLRDEQFF. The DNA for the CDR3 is TGTGCCAGCTCACCTAGCGGGGGGCTTAGGGATGAGCAGTTCTTC.

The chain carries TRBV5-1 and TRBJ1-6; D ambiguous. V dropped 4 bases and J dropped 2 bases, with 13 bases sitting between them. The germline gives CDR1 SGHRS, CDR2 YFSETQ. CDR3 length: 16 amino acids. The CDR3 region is CASSPLTAAYNSPLHF. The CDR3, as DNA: TGCGCCAGCAGCCCTCTAACAGCGGCCTATAATTCACCCCTCCACTTT.

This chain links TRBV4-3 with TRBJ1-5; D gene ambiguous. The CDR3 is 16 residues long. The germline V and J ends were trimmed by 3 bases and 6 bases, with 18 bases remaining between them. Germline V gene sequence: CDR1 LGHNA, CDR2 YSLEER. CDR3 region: CASSHTIDLTTQPQHF. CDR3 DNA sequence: TGCGCCAGCAGCCATACGATCGACCTCACCACTCAGCCCCAGCATTTT.

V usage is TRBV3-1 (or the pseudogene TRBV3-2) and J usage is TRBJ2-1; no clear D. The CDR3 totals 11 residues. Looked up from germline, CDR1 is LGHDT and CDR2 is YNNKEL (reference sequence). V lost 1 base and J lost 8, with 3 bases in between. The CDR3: CASSQAHEQFF. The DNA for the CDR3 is TGTGCCAGCAGCCAAGCGCATGAGCAGTTCTTC.

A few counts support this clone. CDR3: CASLEEVNTEAFF. The CDR3, as DNA: TGTGCCAGCCTAGAGGAGGTGAACACTGAAGCTTTCTTT. The rearrangement joins TRBV2 to TRBJ1-1; D unresolved. Deletions cut 8 bases from V and 0 bases from J, with 10 bases between. CDR3 length equals 13 residues. Looked up from germline, CDR1 is SNHLY and CDR2 is FYNNEI. Looking up the rest from reference TRBV2 and TRBJ1-1 gives the full variable domain: EPEVTQTPSHQVTQMGQEVILRCVPISNHLYFYWYRQILGQKVEFLVSFYNNEISEKSEIFDDQFSVERPDGSNFTLKIRSTKLEDSAMYFCASLEEVNTEAFFGQGTRLTVV.

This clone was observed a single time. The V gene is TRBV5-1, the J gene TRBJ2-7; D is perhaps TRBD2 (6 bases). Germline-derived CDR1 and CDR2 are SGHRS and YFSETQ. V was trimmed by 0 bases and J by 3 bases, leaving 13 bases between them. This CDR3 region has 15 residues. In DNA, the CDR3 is TGCGCCAGCAGCTTGGTTCCTAGCGCAGGCTACGAGCAGTACTTC. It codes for CASSLVPSAGYEQYF.

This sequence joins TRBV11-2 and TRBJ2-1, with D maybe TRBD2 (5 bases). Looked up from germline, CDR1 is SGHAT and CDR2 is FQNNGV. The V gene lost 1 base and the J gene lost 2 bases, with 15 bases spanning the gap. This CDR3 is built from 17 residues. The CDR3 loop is CASSLALRDPPYNEQFF. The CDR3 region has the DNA TGTGCCAGCAGCTTAGCCCTCCGGGATCCCCCCTACAATGAGCAGTTCTTC.

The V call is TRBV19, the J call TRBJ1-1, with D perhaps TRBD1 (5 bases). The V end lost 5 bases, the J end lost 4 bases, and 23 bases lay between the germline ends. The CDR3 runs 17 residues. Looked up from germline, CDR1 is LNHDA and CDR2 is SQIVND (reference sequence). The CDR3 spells CASSPPRQFSWGTEAFF. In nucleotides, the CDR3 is TGTGCCAGTAGTCCCCCGCGACAGTTCTCATGGGGCACTGAAGCTTTCTTT. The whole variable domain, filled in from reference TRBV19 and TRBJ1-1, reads DGGITQSPKYLFRKEGQNVTLSCEQNLNHDAMYWYRQDPGQGLRLIYYSQIVNDFQKGDIAEGYSVSREKKESFPLTVTSAQKNPTAFYLCASSPPRQFSWGTEAFFGQGTRLTVV.

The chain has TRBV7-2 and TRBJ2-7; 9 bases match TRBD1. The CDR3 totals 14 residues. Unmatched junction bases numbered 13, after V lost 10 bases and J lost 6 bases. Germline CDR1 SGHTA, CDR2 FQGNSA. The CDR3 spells CATDPGTGISEQYF. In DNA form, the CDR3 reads TGTGCCACCGACCCAGGGACAGGGATATCCGAGCAGTACTTC.

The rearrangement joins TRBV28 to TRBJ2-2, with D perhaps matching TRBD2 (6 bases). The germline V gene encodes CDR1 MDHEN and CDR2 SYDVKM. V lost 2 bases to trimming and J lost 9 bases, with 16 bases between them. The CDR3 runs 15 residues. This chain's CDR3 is CASSLRRRETRELFF. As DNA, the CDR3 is TGTGCCAGCAGTTTAAGAAGACGGGAGACGAGGGAGCTGTTTTTT.

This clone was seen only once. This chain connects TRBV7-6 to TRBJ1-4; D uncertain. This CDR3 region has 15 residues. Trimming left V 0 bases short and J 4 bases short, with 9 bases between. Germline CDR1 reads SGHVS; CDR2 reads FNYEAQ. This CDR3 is CASSLAPRFNEKLFF. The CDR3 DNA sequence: TGTGCCAGCAGCTTAGCCCCCAGGTTTAATGAAAAACTGTTTTTT.

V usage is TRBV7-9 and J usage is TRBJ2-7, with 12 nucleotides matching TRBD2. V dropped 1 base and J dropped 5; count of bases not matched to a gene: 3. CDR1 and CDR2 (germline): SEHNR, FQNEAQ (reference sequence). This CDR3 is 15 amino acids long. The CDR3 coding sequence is TGTGCCAGCAGCTTAGGGACTAGCGGGGACCACGAGCAGTACTTC. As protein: CASSLGTSGDHEQYF.

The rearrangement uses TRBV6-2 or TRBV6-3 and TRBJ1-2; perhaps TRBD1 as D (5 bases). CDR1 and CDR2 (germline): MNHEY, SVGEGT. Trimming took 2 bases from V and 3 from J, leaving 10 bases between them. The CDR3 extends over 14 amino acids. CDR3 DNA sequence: TGTGCCAGCAGTTACGGGACGATCTACTATGGCTACACCTTC. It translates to CASSYGTIYYGYTF.

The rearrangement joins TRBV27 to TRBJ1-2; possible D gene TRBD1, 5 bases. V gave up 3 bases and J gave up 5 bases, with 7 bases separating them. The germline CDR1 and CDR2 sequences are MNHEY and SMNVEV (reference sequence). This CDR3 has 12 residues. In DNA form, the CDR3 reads TGTGCCAGCAGTTTTAAGGGGTATGGCTACACCTTC. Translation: CASSFKGYGYTF.

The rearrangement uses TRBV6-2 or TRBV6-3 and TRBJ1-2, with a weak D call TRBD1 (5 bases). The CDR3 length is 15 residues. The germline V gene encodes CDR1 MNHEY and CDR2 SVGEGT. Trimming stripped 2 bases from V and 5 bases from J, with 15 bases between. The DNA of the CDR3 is TGTGCCAGCAGTTACCGGTATACAGGATGGTATGGCTACACCTTC. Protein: CASSYRYTGWYGYTF.

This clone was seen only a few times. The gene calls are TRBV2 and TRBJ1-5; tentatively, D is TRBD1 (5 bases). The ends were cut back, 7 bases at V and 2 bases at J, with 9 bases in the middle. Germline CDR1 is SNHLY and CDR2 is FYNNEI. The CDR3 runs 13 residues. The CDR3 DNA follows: TGTGCCAGCAACTGGGGCGGCAATCAGCCCCAGCATTTT. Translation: CASNWGGNQPQHF.

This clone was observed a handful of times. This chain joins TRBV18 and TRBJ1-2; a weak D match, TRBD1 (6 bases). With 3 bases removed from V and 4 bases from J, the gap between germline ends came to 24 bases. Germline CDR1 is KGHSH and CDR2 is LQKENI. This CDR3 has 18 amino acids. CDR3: CASSPSRRQETTSYGYTF. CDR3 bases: TGTGCCAGCTCACCGAGTAGGAGACAGGAGACTACTTCCTATGGCTACACCTTC.

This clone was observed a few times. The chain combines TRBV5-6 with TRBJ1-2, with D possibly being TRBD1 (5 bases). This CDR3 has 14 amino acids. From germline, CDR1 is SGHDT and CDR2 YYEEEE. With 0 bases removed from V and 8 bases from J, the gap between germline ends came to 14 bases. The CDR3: CASSLELGVRGYTF. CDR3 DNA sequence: TGTGCCAGCAGCTTGGAATTGGGGGTGAGGGGCTACACCTTC.

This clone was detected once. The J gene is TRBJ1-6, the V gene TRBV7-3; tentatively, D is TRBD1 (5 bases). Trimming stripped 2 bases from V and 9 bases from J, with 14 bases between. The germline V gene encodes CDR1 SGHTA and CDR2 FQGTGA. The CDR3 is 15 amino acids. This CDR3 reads CASSLGGPGPSPLHF. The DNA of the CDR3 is TGTGCCAGCAGCTTAGGTGGGCCAGGGCCTTCACCCCTCCACTTT.

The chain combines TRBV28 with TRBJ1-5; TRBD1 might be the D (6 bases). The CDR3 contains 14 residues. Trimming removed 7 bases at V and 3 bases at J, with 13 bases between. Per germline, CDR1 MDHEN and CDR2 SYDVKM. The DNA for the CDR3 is TGTGCCAGCAATGGGGGGCTGGCCAATCAGCCCCAGCATTTT. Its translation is CASNGGLANQPQHF.

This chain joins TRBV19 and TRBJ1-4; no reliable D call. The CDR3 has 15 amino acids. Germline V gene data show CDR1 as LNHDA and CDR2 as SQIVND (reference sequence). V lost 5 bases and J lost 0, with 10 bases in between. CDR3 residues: CASSFQYATNEKLFF. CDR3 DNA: TGTGCCAGTAGTTTTCAATATGCAACTAATGAAAAACTGTTTTTT.

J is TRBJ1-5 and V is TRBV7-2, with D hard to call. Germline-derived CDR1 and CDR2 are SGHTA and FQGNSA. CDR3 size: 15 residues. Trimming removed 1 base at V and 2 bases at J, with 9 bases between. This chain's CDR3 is CASSLEGIGNQPQHF. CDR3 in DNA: TGTGCCAGCAGCTTAGAGGGAATCGGCAATCAGCCCCAGCATTTT.

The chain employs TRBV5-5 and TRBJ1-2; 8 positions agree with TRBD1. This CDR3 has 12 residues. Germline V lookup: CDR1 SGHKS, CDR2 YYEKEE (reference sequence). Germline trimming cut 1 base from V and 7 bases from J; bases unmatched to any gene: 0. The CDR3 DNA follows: TGTGCCAGCAGCTTGACAGGGGGTGGCTACACCTTC. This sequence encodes CASSLTGGGYTF.

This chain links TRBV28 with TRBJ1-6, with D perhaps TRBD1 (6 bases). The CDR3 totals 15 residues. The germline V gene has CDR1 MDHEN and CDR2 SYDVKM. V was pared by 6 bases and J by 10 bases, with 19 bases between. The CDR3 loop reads CASRPSEGVFSPLHF. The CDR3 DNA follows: TGTGCCAGCAGGCCCTCGGAGGGGGTCTTCTCACCCCTCCACTTT.

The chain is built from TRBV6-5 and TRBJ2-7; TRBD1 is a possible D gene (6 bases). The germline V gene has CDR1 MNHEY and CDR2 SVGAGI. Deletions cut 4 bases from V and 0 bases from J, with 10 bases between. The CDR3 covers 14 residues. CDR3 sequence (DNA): TGTGCCAGCAGTTTGGACAGCGACTCCTACGAGCAGTACTTC. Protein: CASSLDSDSYEQYF.

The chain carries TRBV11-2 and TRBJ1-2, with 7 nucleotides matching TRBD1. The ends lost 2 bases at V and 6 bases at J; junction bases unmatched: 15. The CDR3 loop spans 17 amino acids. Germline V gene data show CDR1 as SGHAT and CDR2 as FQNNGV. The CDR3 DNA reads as TGTGCCAGCAGCTTAAGCGTGCCCGGGGCAGGGGGAAATGGCTACACCTTC. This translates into CASSLSVPGAGGNGYTF. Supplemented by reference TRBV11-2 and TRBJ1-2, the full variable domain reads EAGVAQSPRYKIIEKRQSVAFWCNPISGHATLYWYQQILGQGPKLLIQFQNNGVVDDSQLPKDRFSAERLKGVDSTLKIQPAKLEDSAVYLCASSLSVPGAGGNGYTFGSGTRLTVV.